These 3 T cell receptor beta chains came from one sample sequenced in a study of blood T cells in healthy people across ages. Sample-barcoded 5' priming and a J-beta primer mix drove a second PCR of roughly 6 to 12 cycles. Each CDR3 protein gets one entry after TCRdb re-called the 5' RACE reads with MiXCR. The sample contains around 780,000 distinct CDR3 sequences, roughly 56% of which appear only once. Sequencing was carried out using blood. The receptors derive from a man between 35 and 55 years old in good health.

Comments on this clonotype: A junction boundary mismatches the germline segment, possibly from a read error. This chain links TRBV20-1 with TRBJ1-5; D is unresolved. From germline, CDR1 is DFQATT and CDR2 SNEGSKA (reference sequence). The CDR3 covers 18 residues. The CDR3 loop reads CSARDPSSEIYSNRPQHF. DNA of the CDR3: TGCAGTGCTAGAGATCCGAGCAGCGAGATCTATAGCAATCGGCCCCAGCATTTT.

This clonotype was seen more than once but under ten times. The chain is built from TRBV19 and TRBJ2-1; unclear D gene. There are 15 residues in the CDR3. V lost 6 bases and J 3 bases, leaving 15 bases between the germline ends. Germline-derived CDR1 and CDR2 are LNHDA and SQIVND (reference sequence). CDR3 loop: CASSESQLDYNEQFF. The CDR3 DNA is TGTGCCAGTAGCGAGAGTCAATTGGACTACAATGAGCAGTTCTTC. The full variable domain, completed using reference TRBV19 and TRBJ2-1, is DGGITQSPKYLFRKEGQNVTLSCEQNLNHDAMYWYRQDPGQGLRLIYYSQIVNDFQKGDIAEGYSVSREKKESFPLTVTSAQKNPTAFYLCASSESQLDYNEQFFGPGTRLTVL.

This clonotype was observed a handful of times. The rearrangement joins TRBV13 to TRBJ1-2; no clear D gene. Germline loops: CDR1 PRHDT, CDR2 FYEKMQ (reference sequence). This CDR3 has 14 residues. V lost 0 bases and J 0 bases, leaving 5 bases between the germline ends. CDR3 loop: CASSLGNSNYGYTF. In nucleotides, the CDR3 is TGTGCCAGCAGCTTAGGGAATTCTAACTATGGCTACACCTTC.